Listed here are 29 T cell receptor beta chains from one sample, sequenced in a study of shared clonotypes between healthy human individuals. CD45RO-negative CD8 cells positively selected for CCR7 made up the naive population, which excluded terminally differentiated effector memory CD45RA+ cells. The method was immunoSEQ multiplex PCR; TCRdb's version includes in-frame clones alone and lacks a portion of them. The sample lists hundreds of thousands of clones; around 96% were seen once. Sample: naive CD8+ T cells sorted from blood. Every receptor here comes from a man younger than 40 in good health.

Comments on this clone: Other DNA sequences of this sample code for an identical CDR3. The rearrangement joins TRBV7-9 to TRBJ2-7, with D unclear. The V gene's germline CDR1 is SEHNR and CDR2 FQNEAQ (reference sequence). This CDR3 comprises 11 residues. V shed 1 base and J shed 6 bases, with 4 bases lying between them. Written as DNA, the CDR3 is TGTGCCAGCAGCTTAGGCCCCGAGCAGTACTTC. It encodes CASSLGPEQYF.

The CDR3 spells CASSLRLAAETQYF. The CDR3 DNA sequence: TGTGCCAGCAGCTTGCGACTAGCCGCAGAGACCCAGTACTTC. This chain links TRBV7-2 with TRBJ2-5; 7 bases match TRBD2. The CDR3 extends over 14 amino acids. From germline, CDR1 is SGHTA and CDR2 FQGNSA. The ends lost 3 bases at V and 4 bases at J; junction bases unmatched: 5.

This rearrangement joins TRBV7-2 to TRBJ2-1; 15 bases line up with TRBD2. Germline V gene lookup returns CDR1 SGHTA and CDR2 FQGNSA. This CDR3 comprises 17 residues. Trimming removed 8 bases from V and 2 bases from J; junction bases left unmatched: 7. DNA for the CDR3: TGTGCCAGCCAATCCGGGACTAGCGGGGGGCCCTACAATGAGCAGTTCTTC. Its protein product is CASQSGTSGGPYNEQFF.

This chain joins TRBV6-5 and TRBJ1-1; perhaps TRBD1 as D (5 bases). Trimming took off 5 bases at V and 4 bases at J, with 11 bases between the two ends. This CDR3 spans 13 amino acids. Germline CDR1 MNHEY, CDR2 SVGAGI. The CDR3, as DNA: TGTGCCAGCAGTGACCAGGGCCCCACTGAAGCTTTCTTT. The encoded protein is CASSDQGPTEAFF.

This clone has a handful of counts. This chain uses TRBV6-1 with TRBJ2-6, with a weak D call TRBD2 (6 bases). V was cut by 4 bases and J by 0 bases, with 7 bases left in between. Germline V gene sequence: CDR1 MNHNS, CDR2 SASEGT. The CDR3 runs to 15 residues. CDR3 DNA: TGTGCCAGCAGTGCGGGACTCTCTGGGGCCAACGTCCTGACTTTC. Protein: CASSAGLSGANVLTF.

A note on this clone: The junction shows a germline mismatch at one end, possibly a read error. The chain employs TRBV7-7 and TRBJ2-7; D uncertain. The CDR3 spans 14 residues. Per germline, CDR1 SSHAT and CDR2 FNYEAQ (reference sequence). CDR3 bases: TGTGCTAGCAGCCTTGGTCGCGGCTCCTACGAGCAGTACTTC. This codes for CASSLGRGSYEQYF.

V is TRBV4-1 and J is TRBJ2-7, with TRBD2 matching 9 bases. The CDR3 is 17 residues long. The V and J ends lost 5 bases and 2 bases, in that order; junction bases with no gene match: 13. CDR1 and CDR2 (germline): MGHRA, YSYEKL. CDR3 DNA sequence: TGCGCCAGCAGCGGCGTCCGGCAGGGACTAGCCGCCTACGAGCAGTACTTC. This codes for CASSGVRQGLAAYEQYF.

Only one count was recorded for this clone. V is TRBV28 and J is TRBJ1-3; D perhaps matches TRBD1 (5 bases). This CDR3 comprises 17 residues. Trimming shortened V by 1 base and J by 0 bases, and 13 bases separated the two germline ends. Germline assignment: CDR1 MDHEN and CDR2 SYDVKM. The CDR3 here is CASSLSPGTGSGNTIYF. The CDR3 DNA follows: TGTGCCAGCAGTTTATCTCCAGGGACGGGCTCTGGAAACACCATATATTTT.

V usage is TRBV7-9 and J usage is TRBJ1-4, with 10 bases identical to TRBD1. The germline V gene has CDR1 SEHNR and CDR2 FQNEAQ (reference sequence). The CDR3 contains 15 residues. V was clipped by 0 bases and J by 8 bases; unmatched bases: 3. The CDR3 DNA reads TGTGCCAGCAGCTTAGCGGGACAGGGGATGGAAAAACTGTTTTTT. Its translation is CASSLAGQGMEKLFF.

The rearrangement joins TRBV6-5 to TRBJ2-7; TRBD2 agrees at 10 bases. The V segment lost 4 bases and the J segment 3 bases; nucleotides outside the gene matches: 3. Germline loops: CDR1 MNHEY, CDR2 SVGAGI. CDR3 length equals 14 residues. The CDR3 DNA reads as TGTGCCAGCAGTTCAATAGCGGGAGGCTACGAGCAGTACTTC. It specifies CASSSIAGGYEQYF.

The chain combines TRBV28 with TRBJ2-5, with D perhaps matching TRBD2 (6 bases). Trimming pared 6 bases from V and 4 bases from J, leaving 12 bases between. This CDR3 spans 13 amino acids. The germline V gene has CDR1 MDHEN and CDR2 SYDVKM. CDR3 DNA: TGTGCCAGCAGGCTCGGAGCGGGAGAGACCCAGTACTTC. Translated, it gives CASRLGAGETQYF.

About this clone itself: A read error may account for a junction end that differs from germline. The V and J genes are TRBV7-7 and TRBJ2-3; D might be TRBD1 (7 bases). Germline V gene data show CDR1 as SSHAT and CDR2 as FNYEAQ (reference sequence). The CDR3 is 17 amino acids. This chain's CDR3 is CASSPRPTGEATDTQYF. CDR3 coding DNA: TGTGCTAGCAGCCCCAGACCTACAGGGGAGGCAACAGATACGCAGTATTTT.

This clone came up once. J is TRBJ1-1 and V is TRBV11-2; unclear D gene. The length of the CDR3 is 13 residues. Germline values: CDR1 SGHAT, CDR2 FQNNGV. With 3 bases removed from V and 7 bases from J, the gap between germline ends came to 12 bases. CDR3 sequence reads: CASSFGTIVEAFF. The CDR3 DNA reads as TGTGCCAGCAGCTTCGGAACCATCGTTGAAGCTTTCTTT.

The V and J genes are TRBV28 and TRBJ1-5; D may be TRBD1 (6 bases). Germline assignment: CDR1 MDHEN and CDR2 SYDVKM. CDR3 length equals 15 residues. The V end lost 3 bases, the J end lost 5 bases, and 14 bases lay between the germline ends. The CDR3 DNA reads TGTGCCAGCAGTTTTCTGACAGGAGGGGATCAGCCCCAGCATTTT. Translation gives CASSFLTGGDQPQHF.

The V call is TRBV6-5, the J call TRBJ1-5, with D perhaps TRBD1 (6 bases). The germline gives CDR1 MNHEY, CDR2 SVGAGI. The CDR3 runs 13 residues. V lost 5 bases, J lost 6 bases, and 11 bases lay in between. The CDR3 DNA sequence: TGTGCCAGCAGTGCGGGGGCAGTTCAGCCCCAGCATTTT. This translates into CASSAGAVQPQHF.

CDR3 sequence (DNA): TGTGCCAGCAGTTTAAGTTGGTACGGCTTAGAGAATATGGCTGACTCGAACACCGGGGAGCTGTTTTTT. Translated: CASSLSWYGLENMADSNTGELFF. This chain joins TRBV27 and TRBJ2-2, with no clear D. V lost 2 bases to trimming and J lost 0 bases, with 31 bases between them. Germline V CDR1 and CDR2: MNHEY, SMNVEV (reference sequence). The CDR3 has 23 amino acids.

V is TRBV4-1 and J is TRBJ2-1; 13 positions match TRBD2. CDR1 is MGHRA and CDR2 is YSYEKL in the germline V gene. The CDR3 is 16 residues long. V was clipped by 0 bases and J by 7 bases; unmatched bases: 3. The CDR3 reads CASSQDPGLAGNEQFF. The CDR3 region has the DNA TGCGCCAGCAGCCAAGATCCGGGACTAGCGGGAAATGAGCAGTTCTTC.

This chain connects TRBV29-1 to TRBJ2-1, with TRBD1 matching over 8 bases. After removal of 6 bases from V and 7 bases from J, the junction contained 11 bases not matched to a gene. The CDR3 consists of 14 residues. CDR1 and CDR2 from the germline V gene are SQVTM and ANQGSEA. The CDR3 DNA reads as TGCAGCGTCGGTAGGACAGGGCTACTAAATGAGCAGTTCTTC. This gives the protein CSVGRTGLLNEQFF.

This chain joins TRBV28 and TRBJ2-7, with 7 bases aligning to TRBD2. The V and J ends lost 4 bases and 3 bases, in that order; junction bases with no gene match: 9. Germline V CDR1 and CDR2: MDHEN, SYDVKM. CDR3 size: 15 residues. The CDR3 spells CASSSSTGGGYEQYF. The CDR3 bases are TGTGCCAGCAGTTCCTCCACGGGAGGCGGCTACGAGCAGTACTTC.

V is TRBV5-4 and J is TRBJ2-3; D gene uncertain. The CDR3 consists of 14 residues. V lost 6 bases, J lost 2 bases, and 13 bases lay in between. In germline, CDR1 is SGHNT, CDR2 YYREEE (reference sequence). CDR3 loop: CASNLAGDTDTQYF. The CDR3 DNA follows: TGTGCCAGCAACCTGGCCGGTGACACAGATACGCAGTATTTT.

The chain uses TRBV11-3 and TRBJ2-7, with a tentative D call TRBD1 (6 bases). Germline V gene sequence: CDR1 SGHNT, CDR2 YENEEA. V lost 5 bases, J lost 2 bases, and 13 bases lay in between. The CDR3 runs 14 residues. The chain's CDR3 is CASSDRDKPYEQYF. In nucleotides, the CDR3 is TGTGCCAGCAGCGACCGGGACAAGCCCTACGAGCAGTACTTC.

The CDR3 DNA follows: TGTGCCAGCAGCCAGCGCCGGGACAGGGCACACGAGCAGTACTTC. Amino acid sequence: CASSQRRDRAHEQYF. This chain connects TRBV5-5 to TRBJ2-7; 9 nucleotides align to TRBD1. CDR3 size: 15 residues. V lost 4 bases to trimming and J lost 5 bases; unmatched junction nucleotides: 10. The germline CDR1 and CDR2 sequences are SGHKS and YYEKEE (reference sequence). The whole variable domain, filled in from reference TRBV5-5 and TRBJ2-7, reads DAGVTQSPTHLIKTRGQQVTLRCSPISGHKSVSWYQQVLGQGPQFIFQYYEKEERGRGNFPDRFSARQFPNYSSELNVNALLLGDSALYLCASSQRRDRAHEQYFGPGTRLTVT.

The chain links TRBV5-5 to TRBJ2-3; possibly TRBD1 for D (7 bases). The CDR3 has 15 amino acids. V lost 4 bases, J lost 2 bases, and 14 bases lay in between. The V gene's germline CDR1 is SGHKS and CDR2 YYEKEE (reference sequence). CDR3 sequence reads: CASSLTRGLTDTQYF. Here the CDR3 DNA reads TGTGCCAGCAGCCTGACTAGGGGGCTCACAGATACGCAGTATTTT.

The V gene is TRBV4-1, the J gene TRBJ1-4; D unclear. Germline lookup yields CDR1 MGHRA and CDR2 YSYEKL. The V end lost 1 base, the J end lost 4 bases, and 10 bases lay between the germline ends. The CDR3 totals 15 residues. In DNA, the CDR3 is TGCGCCAGCAGCCAAGGTCCGTTCAGTAATGAAAAACTGTTTTTT. Protein product: CASSQGPFSNEKLFF.

This chain links TRBV30 with TRBJ1-1; the D is unclear. V was pared by 4 bases and J by 5 bases, with 11 bases between. CDR3 length: 12 residues. Germline V lookup: CDR1 GTSNPN, CDR2 SVGIG (reference sequence). This CDR3 reads CAWIGVGTEAFF. The DNA for the CDR3 is TGTGCCTGGATCGGGGTTGGGACTGAAGCTTTCTTT.

The rearrangement joins TRBV5-1 to TRBJ1-2, with D maybe TRBD1 (6 bases). The CDR3 is 13 residues long. Germline CDR1 SGHRS, CDR2 YFSETQ. The V and J ends lost 5 bases and 6 bases respectively, with 14 bases between them. The CDR3 here is CASRESQGDGYTF. The CDR3 coding sequence is TGCGCCAGCAGAGAATCACAGGGTGATGGCTACACCTTC.

The chain links TRBV7-2 to TRBJ2-3, with 12 bases aligning to TRBD2. From germline, CDR1 is SGHTA and CDR2 FQGNSA. Trimming removed 2 bases from V and 5 bases from J; junction bases left unmatched: 5. This CDR3 is 16 amino acids long. The CDR3 loop is CASSLLAGGPLDTQYF. CDR3 DNA sequence: TGTGCCAGCAGCTTACTAGCGGGAGGGCCGCTAGATACGCAGTATTTT. The entire variable domain, with the rest obtained from reference TRBV7-2 and TRBJ2-3, is as follows: GAGVSQSPSNKVTEKGKDVELRCDPISGHTALYWYRQSLGQGLEFLIYFQGNSAPDKSGLPSDRFSAERTGGSVSTLTIQRTQQEDSAVYLCASSLLAGGPLDTQYFGPGTRLTVL.

The chain has TRBV27 and TRBJ2-2; D not certain. This CDR3 comprises 14 residues. V was clipped by 7 bases and J by 1 base, with 10 bases between them. Germline CDR1 is MNHEY and CDR2 is SMNVEV (reference sequence). CDR3 amino acids: CASTRRRNTGELFF. The CDR3 DNA reads as TGTGCCAGCACTCGACGCCGGAACACCGGGGAGCTGTTTTTT.

This clone was detected once. This chain links TRBV27 with TRBJ2-7, with D unresolved. The V gene lost 2 bases and the J gene lost 6 bases, with 17 bases spanning the gap. The germline V gene has CDR1 MNHEY and CDR2 SMNVEV (reference sequence). This CDR3 is built from 15 residues. The DNA for the CDR3 is TGTGCCAGCAGTTTAACCCGGTGGGGAACTGGCGAGCAGTACTTC. This gives the protein CASSLTRWGTGEQYF.